This entry describes one T cell receptor beta chain. Antigen specificity is unknown. This sample is drawn from a study of cytomegalovirus exposure and HLA in healthy donors. Across the whole study: Among 150 million to 200 million T cells, an earlier analysis found roughly 110 million unique TCR beta sequences. Regarding the study as a whole: A likely sequencing artifact accounted for one observed cluster of highly shared sequence variants. In a later analysis, compared with equally common non-associated chains, HLA-associated beta chains were more expanded.

The PCR made use of 60 Vbeta and 13 Jbeta primers. The table came from immunoSEQ multiplex PCR; TCRdb's copy has only in-frame clones and leaves some out. Seen here are around 140,000 clones, approximately 79% observed once, and the top ten hold roughly 4%. V shed 5 bases and J shed 2 bases, with 5 bases lying between them. This CDR3 is 12 amino acids long. Germline CDR1 reads SGHAT; CDR2 reads FQNNGV. The receptor comes from a man aged 45-60 years in good health and CMV-seropositive. The chain carries TRBV11-2 and TRBJ2-3; D uncertain. Sequencing was carried out using PBMCs. CDR3 DNA sequence: TGTGCCAGCAGCCCCAACACAGATACGCAGTATTTT. It yields the protein CASSPNTDTQYF.